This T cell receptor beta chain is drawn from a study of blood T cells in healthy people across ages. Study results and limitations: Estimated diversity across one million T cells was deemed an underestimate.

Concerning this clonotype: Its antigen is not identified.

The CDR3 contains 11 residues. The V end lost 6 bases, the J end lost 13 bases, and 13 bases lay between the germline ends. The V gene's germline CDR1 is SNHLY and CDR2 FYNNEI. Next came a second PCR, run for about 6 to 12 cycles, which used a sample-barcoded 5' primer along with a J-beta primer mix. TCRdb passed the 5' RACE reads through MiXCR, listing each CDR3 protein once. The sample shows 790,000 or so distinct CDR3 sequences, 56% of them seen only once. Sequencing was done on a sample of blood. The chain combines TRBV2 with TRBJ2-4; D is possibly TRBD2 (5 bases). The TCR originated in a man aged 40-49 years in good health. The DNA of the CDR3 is TGTGCCAGCAGGGGAGCCAATGAGCAGTACTTC. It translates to CASRGANEQYF.